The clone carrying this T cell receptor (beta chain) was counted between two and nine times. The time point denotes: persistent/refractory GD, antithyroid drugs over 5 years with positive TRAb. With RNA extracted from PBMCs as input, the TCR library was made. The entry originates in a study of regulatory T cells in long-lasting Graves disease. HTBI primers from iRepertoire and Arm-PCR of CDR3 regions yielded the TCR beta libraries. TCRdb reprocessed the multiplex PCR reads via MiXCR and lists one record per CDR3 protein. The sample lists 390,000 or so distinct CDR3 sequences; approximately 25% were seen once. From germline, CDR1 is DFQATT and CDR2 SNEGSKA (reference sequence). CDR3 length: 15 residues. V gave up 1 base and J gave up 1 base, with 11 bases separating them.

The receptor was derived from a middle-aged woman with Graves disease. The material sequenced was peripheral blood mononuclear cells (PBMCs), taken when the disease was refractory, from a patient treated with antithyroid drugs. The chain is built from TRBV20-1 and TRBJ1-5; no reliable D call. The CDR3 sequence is CSARGAQESNQPQHF. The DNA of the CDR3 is TGCAGTGCTAGAGGGGCCCAAGAGAGCAATCAGCCCCAGCATTTT.